Listed here are 18 T cell receptor beta chains from one sample, sequenced in a study of cytomegalovirus exposure and HLA in healthy donors. Generated by immunoSEQ multiplex PCR, the TCRdb table keeps only in-frame clones and is missing some. The sample consists of 95,000 to 150,000 clones, roughly 89% of them appearing once. Specimen: PBMCs. The receptors shown here come from a woman aged 18-29 years in good health and CMV-seronegative.

The chain has TRBV5-7 and TRBJ2-2; 10 nucleotides align to TRBD2. TRBV5-7 is an open reading frame whose function is uncertain. V gave up 5 bases and J gave up 1 base; unmatched junction bases: 11. This CDR3 spans 18 amino acids. This CDR3 is CASRPNLTSGKNTGELFF. The DNA of the CDR3 is TGTGCCAGCAGACCGAACCTAACTAGCGGGAAGAACACCGGGGAGCTGTTTTTT.

J is TRBJ2-1 and V is TRBV19, with a weak D call TRBD1 (6 bases). Between the trimmed V and J ends, which lost 1 base and 9 bases, there was a span of 13 bases. CDR3 length: 14 amino acids. The germline CDR1 and CDR2 sequences are LNHDA and SQIVND (reference sequence). In DNA form, the CDR3 reads TGTGCCAGTAGTATAGTCGCAAGGGGGAGTGAGCAGTTCTTC. This translates into CASSIVARGSEQFF.

In this sample, this clone turned up once. V usage is TRBV6-5 and J usage is TRBJ2-7; D remains unclear. CDR1 and CDR2 from the germline V gene are MNHEY and SVGAGI. V lost 2 bases and J 0 bases, leaving 8 bases between the germline ends. The CDR3 is 14 residues long. CDR3 sequence reads: CASSYQSSSYEQYF. In DNA, the CDR3 is TGTGCCAGCAGTTACCAAAGTAGCTCCTACGAGCAGTACTTC.

This sequence joins TRBV9 and TRBJ1-5; D is ambiguous. Looked up from germline, CDR1 is SGDLS and CDR2 is YYNGEE. The CDR3 is 13 residues long. Trimming shortened V by 0 bases and J by 7 bases, and 8 bases separated the two germline ends. The CDR3 sequence: CASSVGFGQPQHF. The CDR3 DNA is TGTGCCAGCAGCGTAGGGTTCGGGCAGCCCCAGCATTTT.

The chain is built from TRBV2 and TRBJ2-4; D is unresolved. V was clipped by 2 bases and J by 6 bases, with 8 bases between them. The CDR3 totals 13 residues. Per germline, CDR1 SNHLY and CDR2 FYNNEI. The CDR3 coding sequence is TGTGCCAGCAGTGAACTGCCAGGAAACATTCAGTACTTC. Translating gives CASSELPGNIQYF.

This clone came up once. J is TRBJ2-7 and V is TRBV28; D not certain. The germline CDR1 and CDR2 sequences are MDHEN and SYDVKM. V lost 5 bases and J lost 5, with 7 bases in between. The CDR3 is made up of 11 amino acids. The CDR3: CASSLRHEQYF. CDR3 DNA: TGTGCCAGCAGTCTCAGGCACGAGCAGTACTTC.

The rearrangement links TRBV7-9 to TRBJ1-2, with TRBD1 matching 7 bases. V shed 5 bases, J shed 4 bases, and the junction held 10 bases outside the gene matches. Germline-derived CDR1 and CDR2 are SEHNR and FQNEAQ (reference sequence). CDR3 size: 15 residues. CDR3 DNA: TGTGCCAGCAGCCCCTGGGACAGCACCTTCTATGGCTACACCTTC. Translating gives CASSPWDSTFYGYTF.

This clone was picked up one time. The V gene is TRBV6-5, the J gene TRBJ2-2; TRBD1 is a possible D gene (7 bases). This CDR3 has 15 amino acids. Deletions cut 5 bases from V and 6 bases from J, with 16 bases between. Germline assignment: CDR1 MNHEY and CDR2 SVGAGI. In nucleotides, the CDR3 is TGTGCCAGCAGTCAATTTGGAGGGGGCCCCGGGGAGCTGTTTTTT. Its translation is CASSQFGGGPGELFF.

CDR3 DNA sequence: TGTGCCAGCAGCCACAGCGGGGAGACCCAGTACTTC. Translating gives CASSHSGETQYF. The chain links TRBV7-6 to TRBJ2-5; D is perhaps TRBD2 (6 bases). Germline loops: CDR1 SGHVS, CDR2 FNYEAQ. With 5 bases removed from V and 5 bases from J, the gap between germline ends came to 9 bases. The CDR3 has 12 residues.

J is TRBJ2-7 and V is TRBV7-6; D might be TRBD1 (6 bases). CDR3 length: 15 amino acids. The germline gives CDR1 SGHVS, CDR2 FNYEAQ. Trimming stripped 6 bases from V and 1 base from J, with 16 bases between. Here the CDR3 reads CASSPDDTGSYEQYF. The CDR3, as DNA: TGTGCCAGCAGTCCCGACGATACAGGGTCCTACGAGCAGTACTTC.

The J gene is TRBJ1-4, the V gene TRBV15, with D perhaps TRBD1 (6 bases). Germline lookup yields CDR1 LNHNV and CDR2 YYDKDF (reference sequence). There are 15 residues in the CDR3. V dropped 1 base and J dropped 5 bases, with 11 bases sitting between them. CDR3 bases: TGTGCCACCAGCAGAGTACAGGGTTCAAATGAAAAACTGTTTTTT. This codes for CATSRVQGSNEKLFF.

The genes are TRBV2 and TRBJ2-7; TRBD2 aligns across 7 bases. Looked up from germline, CDR1 is SNHLY and CDR2 is FYNNEI. The CDR3 length is 13 residues. V shed 8 bases, J shed 3 bases, and the junction held 7 bases outside the gene matches. The DNA of the CDR3 is TGTGCCAGCTTAGCGGGTCCTGACTACGAGCAGTACTTC. Translating gives CASLAGPDYEQYF. Using reference TRBV2 and TRBJ2-7 for the parts outside the CDR3, the full variable domain is EPEVTQTPSHQVTQMGQEVILRCVPISNHLYFYWYRQILGQKVEFLVSFYNNEISEKSEIFDDQFSVERPDGSNFTLKIRSTKLEDSAMYFCASLAGPDYEQYFGPGTRLTVT.

V usage is TRBV28 and J usage is TRBJ2-7; 8 nucleotides match TRBD2. V gave up 3 bases and J gave up 0 bases; unmatched junction bases: 4. The germline V gene has CDR1 MDHEN and CDR2 SYDVKM. The CDR3 is 15 amino acids. The CDR3 region is CASSFGGEGSYEQYV. CDR3 bases: TGTGCCAGCAGTTTCGGGGGGGAGGGCTCCTACGAGCAGTACGTC.

V and J are TRBV10-3 and TRBJ2-1; 9 bases are shared with TRBD1. CDR3 length: 16 residues. V was pared by 6 bases and J by 3 bases, with 9 bases of the junction left unmatched. Germline V gene data show CDR1 as ENHRY and CDR2 as SYGVKD. In DNA, the CDR3 is TGTGCCATCAGGGGGGGGACAGGGCCTTTCTACAATGAGCAGTTCTTC. This translates into CAIRGGTGPFYNEQFF.

The gene calls are TRBV6-5 and TRBJ2-7, with 11 bases that match TRBD1. This CDR3 is 15 amino acids long. The V and J ends lost 6 bases and 5 bases, in that order; junction bases with no gene match: 9. Germline CDR1 MNHEY, CDR2 SVGAGI. CDR3 bases: TGTGCCAGCAGATCCCCCCGGACAGGGGGCCACGAGCAGTACTTC. Its protein is CASRSPRTGGHEQYF.

This clone was seen a single time. The chain couples TRBV10-3 to TRBJ2-7, with 7 bases matching TRBD1. This CDR3 has 14 residues. V gave up 4 bases and J gave up 8 bases; unmatched junction bases: 11. Germline-derived CDR1 and CDR2 are ENHRY and SYGVKD. CDR3 sequence reads: CAISGVGDSNKQYV. The CDR3 DNA follows: TGTGCCATCAGTGGCGTCGGGGACAGCAATAAGCAGTACGTC.

The chain combines TRBV19 with TRBJ1-2, with D possibly TRBD1 on 6 matching bases. Trimming removed 9 bases at V and 9 bases at J, with 23 bases between. The CDR3 length is 14 residues. Per the germline V gene, CDR1 is LNHDA and CDR2 is SQIVND (reference sequence). CDR3 in amino acids: CASKSGTRLFCYTF. CDR3 sequence (DNA): TGTGCCAGCAAATCCGGGACACGTTTATTTTGCTACACCTTC.

This clone was found once. This chain joins TRBV28 and TRBJ1-2; 9 bases are a match to TRBD1. The CDR3 loop spans 14 amino acids. Germline-derived CDR1 and CDR2 are MDHEN and SYDVKM. V shed 5 bases, J shed 6 bases, and the junction held 7 bases outside the gene matches. CDR3 sequence: CASSPRNRGHGYTF. The DNA of the CDR3 is TGTGCCAGCAGTCCGAGAAACAGGGGGCATGGCTACACCTTC.